The text below deals with one T cell receptor (beta chain). V lost 2 bases to trimming and J lost 1 base, with 11 bases between them. This CDR3 comprises 15 residues. Germline CDR1 reads MNHEY; CDR2 reads SMNVEV (reference sequence). This sample was included in a study of blood T cell repertoires in COVID-19. Study summary: Acute and convalescent COVID-19 samples came from the United States, Italy and Spain. PBMCs, B-cell-depleted T cells, or T cells were the source of the cDNA or gDNA that made up the material.

The repertoire was sequenced with immunoSEQ multiplex PCR; TCRdb's copy has only in-frame clones and lacks some. The repertoire includes 250,000 to 350,000 clones, 84% of them detected once, and roughly 1.5% sits in the top ten. This receptor was taken from a human donor with COVID-19, enrolled during active disease. The donor label of this sample is uncertain. The sequencing input was peripheral blood. The chain links TRBV27 to TRBJ2-5; D remains ambiguous. CDR3 in amino acids: CASSLRGWPQETQYF. The CDR3 DNA reads TGTGCCAGCAGTTTAAGAGGCTGGCCCCAAGAGACCCAGTACTTC.